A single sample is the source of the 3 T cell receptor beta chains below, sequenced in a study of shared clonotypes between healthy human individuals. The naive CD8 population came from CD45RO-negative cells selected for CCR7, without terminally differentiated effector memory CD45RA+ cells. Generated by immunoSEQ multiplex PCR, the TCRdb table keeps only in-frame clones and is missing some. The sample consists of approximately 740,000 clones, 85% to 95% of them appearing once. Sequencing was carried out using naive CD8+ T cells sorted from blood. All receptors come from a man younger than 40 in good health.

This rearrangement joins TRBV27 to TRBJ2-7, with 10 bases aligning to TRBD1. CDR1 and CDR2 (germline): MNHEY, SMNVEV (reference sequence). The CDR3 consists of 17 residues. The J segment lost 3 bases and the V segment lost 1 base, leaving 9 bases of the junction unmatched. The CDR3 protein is CASSLLAGQGGGYEQYF. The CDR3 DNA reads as TGTGCCAGCAGTTTATTAGCCGGACAGGGGGGCGGCTACGAGCAGTACTTC.

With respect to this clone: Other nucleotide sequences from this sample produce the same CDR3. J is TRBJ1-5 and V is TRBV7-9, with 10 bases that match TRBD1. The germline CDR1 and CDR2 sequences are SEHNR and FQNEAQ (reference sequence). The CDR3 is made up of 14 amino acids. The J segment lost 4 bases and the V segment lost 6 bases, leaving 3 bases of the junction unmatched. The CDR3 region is CASSPDRGNQPQHF. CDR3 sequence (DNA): TGTGCCAGCAGTCCGGACAGGGGGAATCAGCCCCAGCATTTT.

CDR3 nucleotides: TGTGCCAGTAAACTAGCGGGCTCATGGGAGACCCAGTACTTC. It yields the protein CASKLAGSWETQYF. This chain uses TRBV27 with TRBJ2-5; 9 bases agree with TRBD2. CDR3 length: 14 amino acids. The V gene end was trimmed by 9 bases and the J gene end by 5 bases; junction bases not matched to a gene: 10. Germline V lookup: CDR1 MNHEY, CDR2 SMNVEV (reference sequence).